This T cell receptor beta chain was observed in a study of blood T cell repertoires in COVID-19. In the study overall: There were acute and convalescent COVID-19 samples, and they came from the United States, Italy and Spain. The cDNA or gDNA used as material had been derived from T cells, B-cell-depleted T cells, or PBMCs.

Participants spanned ages about 18 to 100 years and resided in about two dozen US areas. Participants reported their clinical history, and cohort assignment relied on those reports. This clone was recorded a few times. TCRdb's copy holds only in-frame clones and misses some; the assay was immunoSEQ multiplex PCR. Of 150,000 to 200,000 clones in the sample, around 76% were seen once. The sample taken for sequencing was PBMCs or T cells enriched from blood (not recorded which). The sequence was collected from a woman aged 50 to 65 with acute COVID-19.

The CDR3 DNA reads as TGTGCCAGCAGCATGACCGGGACATCTGTCTATGGCTACACCTTC. As protein: CASSMTGTSVYGYTF. The chain employs TRBV11-2 and TRBJ1-2, with D perhaps matching TRBD1 (6 bases). V shed 5 bases and J shed 4 bases, with 17 bases lying between them. CDR1 is SGHAT and CDR2 is FQNNGV in the germline V gene. The CDR3 totals 15 residues.